This T cell receptor (beta chain) came from a study of regulatory T cells in long-lasting Graves disease. Findings of the study overall: Having only a small sample size may have limited accuracy.

This CDR3 is built from 14 residues. V shed 6 bases and J shed 2 bases, with 14 bases lying between them. Germline lookup yields CDR1 MNHEY and CDR2 SMNVEV (reference sequence). Time point defined: persistent/refractory GD, antithyroid drugs over 5 years with positive TRAb. Extracted RNA from PBMCs served as the source of the TCR library. In each case, Graves' disease was diagnosed per American Thyroid Association guidelines. Patient provenance is recorded as an endocrinology department in Xi'an, China. As collected, the peripheral blood samples measured 7.5 to 9 milliliters each and went into EDTA tubes. In this sample, this clonotype turned up many times. The target antigen is unknown. The authors built TCR beta libraries using iRepertoire HTBI primers and Arm-PCR of CDR3 regions. TCRdb independently ran MiXCR on the multiplex PCR reads; one entry per CDR3 protein. The sample has a few hundred thousand distinct CDR3 sequences, approximately 25% seen once.

The source was peripheral blood mononuclear cells (PBMCs), collected when the disease was refractory, from a patient treated with antithyroid drugs. The receptor was isolated from a woman aged 40 to 55 with Graves disease. The chain carries TRBV27 and TRBJ2-7, with a tentative D call TRBD1 (6 bases). DNA for the CDR3: TGTGCCAGCAGCCCCGGGACACAAACCTACGAGCAGTACTTC. Its protein product is CASSPGTQTYEQYF.